Below, one T cell receptor (beta chain) is given with its context. The data were taken from a study of blood T cell repertoires in COVID-19. At the level of the study: Acute-phase and convalescent COVID-19 samples originated in the United States, Italy and Spain. From T cells, B-cell-depleted T cells, or PBMCs came the material, which was cDNA or gDNA.

Followed over time, Seattle patients had been enrolled while infection was active. The protocol was immunoSEQ multiplex PCR, while the TCRdb copy is restricted to in-frame clones and leaves out a portion. The sample holds hundreds of thousands of clones, 70% to 90% seen once. This CDR3 contains 15 residues. Germline assignment: CDR1 LGHNT and CDR2 FRNRAP. V lost 6 bases to trimming and J lost 2 bases; unmatched junction nucleotides: 9. The clonotype was recovered from a woman in her fifties or sixties with COVID-19, enrolled during active disease. The J gene is TRBJ1-2, the V gene TRBV12-5, with TRBD1 identical over 7 bases. The source material was peripheral blood. In DNA, the CDR3 is TGTGCTAGTGGCACTGAGACAGGGAAAAACTATGGCTACACCTTC. This translates into CASGTETGKNYGYTF. Filled out from reference TRBV12-5 and TRBJ1-2, the complete variable domain reads DARVTQTPRHKVTEMGQEVTMRCQPILGHNTVFWYRQTMMQGLELLAYFRNRAPLDDSGMPKDRFSAEMPDATLATLKIQPSEPRDSAVYFCASGTETGKNYGYTFGSGTRLTVV.